This T cell receptor (beta chain) was found in a study of cytomegalovirus exposure and HLA in healthy donors. CDR1 ENHRY and CDR2 SYGVKD come from the germline V gene. The length of the CDR3 is 13 residues. After removal of 9 bases from V and 2 bases from J, the junction contained 5 bases not matched to a gene. Primers: 60 Vbeta forward and 13 Jbeta reverse. Produced via immunoSEQ multiplex PCR; TCRdb's table is partial and in-frame only. The sample carries 160,000 or so clones, 80% to 85% recorded once. Comment on this clone: Its antigen is not known.

The study's findings and limits: In the analysis, some V segments, TRBV6-2 and TRBV6-3 included, were excluded as indistinguishable. Three of the chains that were CMV-associated were confirmed in vitro to be specific for CMV antigens.

This receptor was obtained from a male donor in good health and CMV-seropositive. The rearrangement links TRBV10-3 to TRBJ2-3; 7 bases line up with TRBD1. The sample was PBMCs. The CDR3 loop reads CAIQQGITDTQYF. The CDR3 nucleotides are TGTGCCATACAACAGGGGATCACAGATACGCAGTATTTT.